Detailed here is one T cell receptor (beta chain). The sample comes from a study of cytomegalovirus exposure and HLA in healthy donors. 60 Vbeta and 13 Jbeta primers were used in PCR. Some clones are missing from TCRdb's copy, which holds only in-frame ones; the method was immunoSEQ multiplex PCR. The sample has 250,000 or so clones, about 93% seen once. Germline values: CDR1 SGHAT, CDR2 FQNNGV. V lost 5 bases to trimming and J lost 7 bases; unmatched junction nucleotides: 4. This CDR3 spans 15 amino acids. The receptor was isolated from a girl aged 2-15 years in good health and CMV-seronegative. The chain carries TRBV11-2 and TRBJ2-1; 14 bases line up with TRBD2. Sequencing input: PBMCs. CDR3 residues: CASSPGTSGSNEQFF. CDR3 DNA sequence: TGTGCCAGCAGCCCAGGGACTAGCGGGAGTAATGAGCAGTTCTTC.